Below are 20 T cell receptor beta chains sequenced from a single sample in a study of T-cell reconstitution after alpha-beta-depleted transplantation in children. During its preparation, the TCRbeta library received unique molecular identifiers. TCRdb passed the PCR reads through MiXCR, listing each CDR3 protein once. The sample carries 280,000 or so distinct CDR3 sequences, roughly 10% recorded once. The sample in question was peripheral blood, obtained 180 days after TCRalphabeta/CD19-depleted stem cell transplant. Receptors were obtained from a male patient between 2 and 15 years old who had a stem cell transplant for chronic granulomatous disease, so the T cells may come from the graft donor.

This clonotype was recorded at least ten times. The chain combines TRBV20-1 with TRBJ1-2; TRBD1 agrees at 9 bases. The V gene's germline CDR1 is DFQATT and CDR2 SNEGSKA (reference sequence). J gave up 3 bases and V 6 bases, and 17 bases lay outside the gene matches. The CDR3 loop spans 17 amino acids. The CDR3 loop reads CSAPKQGANRKDYGYTF. CDR3 coding DNA: TGCAGTGCGCCGAAACAGGGGGCGAATCGGAAGGACTATGGCTACACCTTC.

This rearrangement joins TRBV5-4 to TRBJ2-7, with D perhaps matching TRBD2 (7 bases). Germline V gene data show CDR1 as SGHNT and CDR2 as YYREEE (reference sequence). V gave up 0 bases and J gave up 3 bases, with 25 bases separating them. The CDR3 covers 19 residues. CDR3 loop: CASSLAGGSVRNTYYEQYF. The CDR3 nucleotides are TGTGCCAGCAGCTTGGCGGGGGGCTCCGTCAGGAATACTTACTACGAGCAGTACTTC.

Ten or more counts support this clonotype. J is TRBJ2-3 and V is TRBV20-1; perhaps TRBD1 as D (6 bases). The CDR3 covers 15 residues. Between the trimmed V and J ends, which lost 3 bases and 2 bases, there was a span of 15 bases. From germline, CDR1 is DFQATT and CDR2 SNEGSKA (reference sequence). The CDR3 protein is CSASTFQGSTDTQYF. The CDR3 DNA reads TGCAGTGCTAGTACGTTCCAGGGGTCCACAGATACGCAGTATTTT.

This clonotype was seen at least ten times. The chain recombines TRBV6-4 with TRBJ1-2, with D maybe TRBD1 (5 bases). The CDR3 runs 15 residues. Germline CDR1 and CDR2: MRHNA and SNTAGT. Trimming pared 8 bases from V and 7 bases from J, leaving 23 bases between. CDR3 protein: CASQGRGRGLGGYTF. CDR3 bases: TGTGCCAGCCAAGGGAGGGGTCGGGGACTCGGTGGCTACACCTTC.

V usage is TRBV10-3 and J usage is TRBJ1-1; possible D gene TRBD1, 6 bases. This CDR3 has 17 residues. Per germline, CDR1 ENHRY and CDR2 SYGVKD. Trimming took off 0 bases at V and 1 base at J, with 15 bases between the two ends. The CDR3 DNA reads TGTGCCATCAGTGAGTCGGGCGGCAGGGGAGGGAACACTGAAGCTTTCTTT. It encodes CAISESGGRGGNTEAFF.

Concerning this clonotype: Mismatch with germline at one junction end may stem from a read error. The chain employs TRBV7-7 and TRBJ1-5, with D perhaps matching TRBD1 (6 bases). The CDR3 contains 18 residues. In germline, CDR1 is SSHAT, CDR2 FNYEAQ (reference sequence). CDR3 nucleotides: TGTGCTAGCAGCCCATCCCCCAAGATGACAGGCCGCAATCAGCCCCAGCATTTT. Residues: CASSPSPKMTGRNQPQHF.

In its sample, this clonotype was seen many times. The chain joins TRBV20-1 to TRBJ2-7; tentative D call: TRBD1 (6 bases). Germline V CDR1 and CDR2: DFQATT, SNEGSKA (reference sequence). V lost 4 bases and J lost 6, with 10 bases in between. The CDR3 runs to 11 residues. The CDR3 DNA sequence: TGCAGTGCTAAGGCAGGGGTCGAGCAGTACTTC. It encodes CSAKAGVEQYF.

This clonotype was detected ten times or more. This chain joins TRBV29-1 and TRBJ2-5; 7 nucleotides line up with TRBD2. CDR1 and CDR2 from the germline V gene are SQVTM and ANQGSEA. Trimming at V came to 7 bases and at J to 5 bases, leaving 16 bases not matched to a gene. The CDR3 contains 15 residues. The CDR3 reads CSATSLAGEGETQYF. CDR3 DNA: TGCAGCGCCACCTCCCTCGCGGGAGAGGGTGAGACCCAGTACTTC.

This clonotype occurred a few times. V and J are TRBV14 and TRBJ2-2; D ambiguous. The CDR3 is 13 amino acids. Germline CDR1 is SGHDN and CDR2 is FVKESK. Trimming stripped 3 bases from V and 6 bases from J, with 8 bases between. The CDR3 DNA sequence: TGTGCCAGCAGCCAGTTTGAGGCCGGGGAGCTGTTTTTT. Its translation is CASSQFEAGELFF.

The V call is TRBV28, the J call TRBJ2-3, with 8 bases that match TRBD2. J was trimmed by 0 bases and V by 0 bases; bases with no gene match: 2. From germline, CDR1 is MDHEN and CDR2 SYDVKM. The CDR3 is 16 residues long. CDR3 bases: TGTGCCAGCAGTTTATGGAGCGGGGGAAGCACAGATACGCAGTATTTT. Translated: CASSLWSGGSTDTQYF.

In this sample, this clonotype turned up many times. The chain recombines TRBV20-1 with TRBJ1-2; D unresolved. Between the trimmed V and J ends, which lost 0 bases and 5 bases, there was a span of 7 bases. This CDR3 is 12 amino acids long. The germline CDR1 and CDR2 sequences are DFQATT and SNEGSKA (reference sequence). The CDR3 DNA reads TGCAGTGCTAGAGATCTCTGGTATGGCTACACCTTC. It codes for CSARDLWYGYTF.

A word on this clonotype: The conserved phenylalanine or tryptophan normally closing the CDR3 is absent here, so this likely arose from a read error. No DNA is shown, since the ends of the CDR3 on it are uncertain; the CDR3 is the one TCRdb lists. The rearrangement joins TRBV5-1 to TRBJ2-7; the table's D call TRBD2 went unverified against the DNA. The CDR3 sequence runs 13 residues, both termini included. CDR1 and CDR2 from the germline V gene are SGHRS and YFSETQ. The CDR3 protein is CASGPRWGGARDL.

The sample holds many counts of this clonotype. The rearrangement links TRBV7-2 to TRBJ2-7, with D perhaps given as TRBD1 or TRBD2 (6 bases each). Trimming shortened V by 2 bases and J by 5 bases, and 10 bases separated the two germline ends. Per the germline V gene, CDR1 is SGHTA and CDR2 is FQGNSA. The CDR3 runs 13 residues. Here the CDR3 DNA reads TGTGCCAGCAGCTTACCGGGGGCGAACGAGCAGTACTTC. Translation: CASSLPGANEQYF.

As concerns this clonotype: It may be a read error: a sequence one base away is much more abundant. The V gene is TRBV15, the J gene TRBJ1-2; D ambiguous. The CDR3 spans 15 residues. V was clipped by 0 bases and J by 6 bases, with 14 bases between them. CDR1 and CDR2 (germline): LNHNV, YYDKDF (reference sequence). The CDR3 bases are TGTGCCACCAGCAGAGATAGTAGTCAAGCGCATGGCTACACCTTC. Its translation: CATSRDSSQAHGYTF. Together with reference TRBV15 and TRBJ1-2, the CDR3 gives the full variable domain: DAMVIQNPRYQVTQFGKPVTLSCSQTLNHNVMYWYQQKSSQAPKLLFHYYDKDFNNEADTPDNFQSRRPNTSFCFLDIRSPGLGDTAMYLCATSRDSSQAHGYTFGSGTRLTVV.

In its sample, this clonotype was seen many times. This chain connects TRBV2 to TRBJ2-3, with D uncertain. Trimming removed 7 bases at V and 0 bases at J, with 8 bases between. This CDR3 is 13 amino acids long. Germline CDR1 reads SNHLY; CDR2 reads FYNNEI. Here the CDR3 reads CASIGRSTDTQYF. The CDR3 DNA reads TGTGCCAGCATAGGGCGGAGCACAGATACGCAGTATTTT.

This clonotype came up many times. This chain uses TRBV27 with TRBJ2-2; no reliable D call. CDR1 is MNHEY and CDR2 is SMNVEV in the germline V gene (reference sequence). The CDR3 has 12 residues. Trimming pared 3 bases from V and 6 bases from J, leaving 5 bases between. CDR3 sequence reads: CASSFFPGELFF. Here the CDR3 DNA reads TGTGCCAGCAGTTTTTTTCCCGGGGAGCTGTTTTTT.

This clonotype was recorded many times. The chain uses TRBV27 and TRBJ2-7; possible D gene TRBD2, 5 bases. The V gene's germline CDR1 is MNHEY and CDR2 SMNVEV (reference sequence). V was pared by 5 bases and J by 4 bases, with 12 bases between. The CDR3 has 13 amino acids. In nucleotides, the CDR3 is TGTGCCAGCAGTCCCGGGAATGGGTACGAGCAGTACTTC. Residues: CASSPGNGYEQYF.

This clonotype was seen ten or more times. The V call is TRBV6-1, the J call TRBJ2-5; D perhaps matches TRBD2 (5 bases). Trimming shortened V by 6 bases and J by 2 bases, and 13 bases separated the two germline ends. The CDR3 loop spans 14 amino acids. CDR1 MNHNS and CDR2 SASEGT come from the germline V gene. CDR3 sequence: CASSPRGDQETQYF. The CDR3 bases are TGTGCCAGCAGCCCACGGGGTGATCAAGAGACCCAGTACTTC.

This clonotype was seen many times. The chain employs TRBV29-1 and TRBJ2-1; D call uncertain. Germline V gene lookup returns CDR1 SQVTM and CDR2 ANQGSEA. The CDR3 has 14 amino acids. The V end was cut by 4 bases, the J end by 8 bases, with 18 bases between. The CDR3 region is CSVGPGPSSDEQFF. In nucleotides, the CDR3 is TGCAGCGTTGGCCCTGGCCCTTCCTCGGATGAGCAGTTCTTC.

Many counts were recorded for this clonotype. Written as DNA, the CDR3 is TGCGCCAGCAGCCATGCCGGGACAGGGAGTGAAGCTTTCTTT. Its translation: CASSHAGTGSEAFF. The chain links TRBV4-1 to TRBJ1-1; 9 bases agree with TRBD1. There are 14 residues in the CDR3. Losses at the gene ends were 3 bases for V and 7 bases for J; bases not matched to a gene: 6. Germline CDR1 MGHRA, CDR2 YSYEKL.